Each of the 5 T cell receptor beta chains below was sequenced from the same sample in a study of cytomegalovirus exposure and HLA in healthy donors. The PCR made use of 60 Vbeta and 13 Jbeta primers. Produced via immunoSEQ multiplex PCR; TCRdb's table is partial and in-frame only. The table has about 140,000 clones, about 80% seen once; the top ten hold about 2.2%. The material sequenced was PBMCs. The receptor set was obtained from a man younger than 40 in good health and CMV-seronegative.

The chain couples TRBV15 to TRBJ2-7; 8 bases line up with TRBD1. With 6 bases clipped from V and 7 bases from J, the junction kept 8 bases outside the gene matches. The CDR3 has 13 residues. Germline V CDR1 and CDR2: LNHNV, YYDKDF (reference sequence). The CDR3 reads CATSATGAREQYF. Written as DNA, the CDR3 is TGTGCCACCAGTGCGACAGGGGCAAGGGAGCAGTACTTC.

The chain has TRBV7-6 and TRBJ1-6, with 7 bases aligning to TRBD1. The germline CDR1 and CDR2 sequences are SGHVS and FNYEAQ. The CDR3 length is 14 residues. Trimming at V came to 6 bases and at J to 6 bases, leaving 5 bases not matched to a gene. The CDR3 nucleotides are TGTGCCAGCAGTGGGGGACAGACTAATTCACCCCTCCACTTT. It codes for CASSGGQTNSPLHF.

The rearrangement links TRBV27 to TRBJ2-7; D possibly corresponds to TRBD1 (6 bases). The germline V gene encodes CDR1 MNHEY and CDR2 SMNVEV (reference sequence). This CDR3 contains 14 residues. Trimming stripped 5 bases from V and 5 bases from J, with 16 bases between. CDR3 DNA: TGTGCCAGCAGTCCCCAGGGGTTAAGAAACGAGCAGTACTTC. Translating it yields CASSPQGLRNEQYF.

The gene calls are TRBV2 and TRBJ2-2, with 9 bases fitting TRBD2. The CDR3 contains 18 residues. J was trimmed by 3 bases and V by 6 bases; bases with no gene match: 14. Germline values: CDR1 SNHLY, CDR2 FYNNEI. In nucleotides, the CDR3 is TGTGCCAGCAGCGAAAACCCCACGGGACTAGCCGACACCGGGGAGCTGTTTTTT. It yields the protein CASSENPTGLADTGELFF.

CDR3 sequence: CASSPGLAGDLSTQYF. The CDR3 DNA reads as TGTGCCAGCAGCCCCGGACTAGCGGGAGATCTTTCCACGCAGTATTTT. V and J are TRBV7-3 and TRBJ2-3; 13 bases agree with TRBD2. Germline V lookup: CDR1 SGHTA, CDR2 FQGTGA. The V gene end was trimmed by 5 bases and the J gene end by 9 bases; junction bases not matched to a gene: 11. The CDR3 contains 16 residues.